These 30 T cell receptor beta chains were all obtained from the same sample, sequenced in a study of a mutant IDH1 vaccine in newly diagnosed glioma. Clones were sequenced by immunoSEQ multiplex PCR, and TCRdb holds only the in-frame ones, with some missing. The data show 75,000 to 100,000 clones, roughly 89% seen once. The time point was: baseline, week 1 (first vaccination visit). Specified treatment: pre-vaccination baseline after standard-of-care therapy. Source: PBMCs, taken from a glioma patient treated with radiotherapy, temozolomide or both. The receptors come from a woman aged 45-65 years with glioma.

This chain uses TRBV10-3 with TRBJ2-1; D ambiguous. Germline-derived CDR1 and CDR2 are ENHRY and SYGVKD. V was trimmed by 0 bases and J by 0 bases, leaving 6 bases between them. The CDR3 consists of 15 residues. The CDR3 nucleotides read TGTGCCATCAGTGAGTCCGGACCCTCCTACAATGAGCAGTTCTTC. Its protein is CAISESGPSYNEQFF.

CDR3 loop: CASSMMDRGYEQYF. Here the CDR3 DNA reads TGTGCCAGTAGTATGATGGACAGGGGGTACGAGCAGTACTTC. The rearrangement joins TRBV19 to TRBJ2-7; 10 bases line up with TRBD1. The junction had 3 bases not matched to a gene; V was cut back by 3 bases and J by 4 bases. The CDR3 consists of 14 residues. Germline values: CDR1 LNHDA, CDR2 SQIVND (reference sequence).

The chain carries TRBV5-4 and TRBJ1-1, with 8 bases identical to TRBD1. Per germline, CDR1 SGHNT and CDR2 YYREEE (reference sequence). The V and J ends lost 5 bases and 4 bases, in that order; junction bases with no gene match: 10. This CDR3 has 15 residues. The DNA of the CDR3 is TGTGCCAGCAGATCCGCAGGGGGCTGGGGCACTGAAGCTTTCTTT. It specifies CASRSAGGWGTEAFF.

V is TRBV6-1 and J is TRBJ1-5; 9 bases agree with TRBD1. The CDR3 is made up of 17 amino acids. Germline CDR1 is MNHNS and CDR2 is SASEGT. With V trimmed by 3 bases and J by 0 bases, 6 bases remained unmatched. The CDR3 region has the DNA TGTGCCAGCAGTGACCGGGACAGGGCTAATAGCAATCAGCCCCAGCATTTT. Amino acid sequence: CASSDRDRANSNQPQHF.

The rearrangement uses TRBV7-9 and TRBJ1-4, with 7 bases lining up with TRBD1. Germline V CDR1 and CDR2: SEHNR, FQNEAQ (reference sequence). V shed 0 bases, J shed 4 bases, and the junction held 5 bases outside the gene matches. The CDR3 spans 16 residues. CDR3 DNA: TGTGCCAGCAGCTTAGCTATTACAGGGGATAATGAAAAACTGTTTTTT. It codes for CASSLAITGDNEKLFF.

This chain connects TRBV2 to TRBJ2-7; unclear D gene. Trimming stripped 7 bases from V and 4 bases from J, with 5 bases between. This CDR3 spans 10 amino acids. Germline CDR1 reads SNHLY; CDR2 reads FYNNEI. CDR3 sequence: CASMGYEQYF. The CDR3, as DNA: TGTGCCAGCATGGGGTACGAGCAGTACTTC.

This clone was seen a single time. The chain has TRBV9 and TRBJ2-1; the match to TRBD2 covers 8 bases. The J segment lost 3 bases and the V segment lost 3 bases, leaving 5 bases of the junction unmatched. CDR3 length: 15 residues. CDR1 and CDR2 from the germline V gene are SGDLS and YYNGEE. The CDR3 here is CASSATGTSYNEQFF. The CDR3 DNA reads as TGTGCCAGCAGCGCCACCGGGACTAGCTACAATGAGCAGTTCTTC. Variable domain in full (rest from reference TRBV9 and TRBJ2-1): DSGVTQTPKHLITATGQRVTLRCSPRSGDLSVYWYQQSLDQGLQFLIQYYNGEERAKGNILERFSAQQFPDLHSELNLSSLELGDSALYFCASSATGTSYNEQFFGPGTRLTVL.

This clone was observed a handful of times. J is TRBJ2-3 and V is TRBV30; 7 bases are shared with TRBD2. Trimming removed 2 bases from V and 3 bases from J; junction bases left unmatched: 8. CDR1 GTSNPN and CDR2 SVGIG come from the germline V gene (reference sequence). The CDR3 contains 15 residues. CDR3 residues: CAWSWGGSWTDTQYF. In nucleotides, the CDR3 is TGTGCCTGGAGTTGGGGAGGGAGTTGGACAGATACGCAGTATTTT. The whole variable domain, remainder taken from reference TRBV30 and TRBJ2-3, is SQTIHQWPATLVQPVGSPLSLECTVEGTSNPNLYWYRQAAGRGLQLLFYSVGIGQISSEVPQNLSASRPQDRQFILSSKKLLLSDSGFYLCAWSWGGSWTDTQYFGPGTRLTVL.

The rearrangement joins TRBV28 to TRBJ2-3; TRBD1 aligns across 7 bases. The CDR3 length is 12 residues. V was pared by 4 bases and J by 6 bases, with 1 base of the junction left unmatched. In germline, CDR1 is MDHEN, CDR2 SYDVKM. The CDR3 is CASSSRGDTQYF. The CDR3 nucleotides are TGTGCCAGCAGTTCCAGGGGGGATACGCAGTATTTT. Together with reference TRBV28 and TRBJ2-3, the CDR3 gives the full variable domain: DVKVTQSSRYLVKRTGEKVFLECVQDMDHENMFWYRQDPGLGLRLIYFSYDVKMKEKGDIPEGYSVSREKKERFSLILESASTNQTSMYLCASSSRGDTQYFGPGTRLTVL.

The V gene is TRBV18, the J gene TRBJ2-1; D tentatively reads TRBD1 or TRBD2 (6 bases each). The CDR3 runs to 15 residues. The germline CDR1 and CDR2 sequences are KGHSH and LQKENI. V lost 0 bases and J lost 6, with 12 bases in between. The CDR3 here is CASSPPPGALNEQFF. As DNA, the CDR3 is TGTGCCAGCTCACCACCCCCGGGGGCGCTCAATGAGCAGTTCTTC. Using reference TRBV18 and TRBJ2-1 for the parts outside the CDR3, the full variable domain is NAGVMQNPRHLVRRRGQEARLRCSPMKGHSHVYWYRQLPEEGLKFMVYLQKENIIDESGMPKERFSAEFPKEGPSILRIQQVVRGDSAAYFCASSPPPGALNEQFFGPGTRLTVL.

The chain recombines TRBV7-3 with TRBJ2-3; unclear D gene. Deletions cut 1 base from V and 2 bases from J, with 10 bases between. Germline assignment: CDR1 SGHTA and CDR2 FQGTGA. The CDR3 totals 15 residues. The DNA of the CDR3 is TGTGCCAGCAGCTTAAGGGCCCCCCCCACAGATACGCAGTATTTT. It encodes CASSLRAPPTDTQYF.

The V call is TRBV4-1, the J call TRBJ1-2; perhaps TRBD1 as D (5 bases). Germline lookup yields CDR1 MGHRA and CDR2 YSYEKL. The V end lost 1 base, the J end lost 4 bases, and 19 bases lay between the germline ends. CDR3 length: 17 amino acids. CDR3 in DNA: TGCGCCAGCAGCCAAGGGACACGAGTTGGAACCCTCTATGGCTACACCTTC. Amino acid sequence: CASSQGTRVGTLYGYTF.

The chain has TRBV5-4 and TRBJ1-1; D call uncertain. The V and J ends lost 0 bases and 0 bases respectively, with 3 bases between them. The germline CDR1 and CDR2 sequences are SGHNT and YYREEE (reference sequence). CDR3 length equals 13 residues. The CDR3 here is CASSLGLNTEAFF. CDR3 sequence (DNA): TGTGCCAGCAGCTTGGGACTGAACACTGAAGCTTTCTTT.

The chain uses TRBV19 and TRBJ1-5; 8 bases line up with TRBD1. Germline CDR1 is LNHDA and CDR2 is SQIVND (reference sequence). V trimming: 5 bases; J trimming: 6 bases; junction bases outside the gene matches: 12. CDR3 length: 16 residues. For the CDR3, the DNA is TGTGCCAGTAGTCATGTTGGGGACAGGTCTATTCAGCCCCAGCATTTT. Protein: CASSHVGDRSIQPQHF.

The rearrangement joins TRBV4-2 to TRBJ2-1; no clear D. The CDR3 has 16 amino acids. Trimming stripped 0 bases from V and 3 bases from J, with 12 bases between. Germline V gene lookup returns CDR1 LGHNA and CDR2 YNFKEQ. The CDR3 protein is CASSQETRVVYNEQFF. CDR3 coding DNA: TGTGCCAGCAGCCAAGAGACTCGGGTAGTCTACAATGAGCAGTTCTTC.

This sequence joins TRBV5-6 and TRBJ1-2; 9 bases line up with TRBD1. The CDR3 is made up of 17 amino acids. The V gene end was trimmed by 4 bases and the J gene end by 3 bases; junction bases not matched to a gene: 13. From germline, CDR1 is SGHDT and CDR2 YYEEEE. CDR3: CASSLLRPRTGDYGYTF. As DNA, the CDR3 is TGTGCCAGCAGCCTCCTTCGACCGCGGACAGGGGACTATGGCTACACCTTC.

This chain's CDR3 is CASSYSGDRGLHEQYF. The CDR3 DNA sequence: TGTGCCAGCAGTTACTCGGGGGACAGGGGGCTTCACGAGCAGTACTTC. The V and J genes are TRBV6-5 and TRBJ2-7; 12 bases align to TRBD1. This CDR3 region has 16 residues. The germline V gene encodes CDR1 MNHEY and CDR2 SVGAGI. With V trimmed by 0 bases and J by 5 bases, 5 bases remained unmatched.

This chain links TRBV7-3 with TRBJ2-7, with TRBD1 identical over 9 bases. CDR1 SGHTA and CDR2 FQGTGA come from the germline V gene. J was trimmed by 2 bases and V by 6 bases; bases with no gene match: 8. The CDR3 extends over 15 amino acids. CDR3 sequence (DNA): TGTGCCAGCAGTCTGGGGACAGGGTTTACCTACGAGCAGTACTTC. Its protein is CASSLGTGFTYEQYF. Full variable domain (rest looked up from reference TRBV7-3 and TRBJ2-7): GAGVSQTPSNKVTEKGKYVELRCDPISGHTALYWYRQSLGQGPEFLIYFQGTGAADDSGLPNDRFFAVRPEGSVSTLKIQRTERGDSAVYLCASSLGTGFTYEQYFGPGTRLTVT.

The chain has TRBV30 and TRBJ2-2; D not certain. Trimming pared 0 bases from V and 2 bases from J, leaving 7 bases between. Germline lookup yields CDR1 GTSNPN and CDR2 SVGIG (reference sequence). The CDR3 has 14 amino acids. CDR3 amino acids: CAWSVLLNTGELFF. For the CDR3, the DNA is TGTGCCTGGAGTGTACTACTAAACACCGGGGAGCTGTTTTTT.

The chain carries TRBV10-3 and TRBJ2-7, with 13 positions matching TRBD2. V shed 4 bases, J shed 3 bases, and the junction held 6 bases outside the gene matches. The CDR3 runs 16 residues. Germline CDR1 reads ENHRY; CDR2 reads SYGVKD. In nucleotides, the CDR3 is TGTGCCATCAGTGCCCGGACTAGCGGGAGAAGCTACGAGCAGTACTTC. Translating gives CAISARTSGRSYEQYF.

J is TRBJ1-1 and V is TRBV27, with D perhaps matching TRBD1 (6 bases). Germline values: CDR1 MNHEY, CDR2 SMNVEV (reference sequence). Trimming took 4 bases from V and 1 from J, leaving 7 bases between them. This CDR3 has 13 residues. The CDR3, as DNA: TGTGCCAGCAGTTCACAGGGGAACACTGAAGCTTTCTTT. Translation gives CASSSQGNTEAFF.

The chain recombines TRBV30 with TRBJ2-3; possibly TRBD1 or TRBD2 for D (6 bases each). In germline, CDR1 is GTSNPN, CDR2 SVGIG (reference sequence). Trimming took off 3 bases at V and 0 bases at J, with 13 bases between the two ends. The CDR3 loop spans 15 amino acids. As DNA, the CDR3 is TGTGCCTGGAGCCCTAGGGGGACTAGCACAGATACGCAGTATTTT. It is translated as CAWSPRGTSTDTQYF.

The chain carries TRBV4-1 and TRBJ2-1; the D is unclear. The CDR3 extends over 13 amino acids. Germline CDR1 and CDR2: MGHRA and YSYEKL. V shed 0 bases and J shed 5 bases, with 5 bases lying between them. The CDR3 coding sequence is TGCGCCAGCAGCCAAGAGGGGAACAATGAGCAGTTCTTC. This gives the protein CASSQEGNNEQFF.

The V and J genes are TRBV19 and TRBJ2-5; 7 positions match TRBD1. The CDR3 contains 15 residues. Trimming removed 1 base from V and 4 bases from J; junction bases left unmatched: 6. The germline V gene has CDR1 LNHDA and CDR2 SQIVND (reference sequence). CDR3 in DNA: TGTGCCAGTAGTATAGTCGGGGCAGGGGGAGAGACCCAGTACTTC. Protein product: CASSIVGAGGETQYF.

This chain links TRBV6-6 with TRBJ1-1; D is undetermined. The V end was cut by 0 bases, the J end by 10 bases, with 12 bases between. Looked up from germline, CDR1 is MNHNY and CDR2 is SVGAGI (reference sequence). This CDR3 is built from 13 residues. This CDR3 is CASSYSSTFGAFF. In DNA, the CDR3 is TGTGCCAGCAGTTACTCGAGCACTTTTGGAGCTTTCTTT.

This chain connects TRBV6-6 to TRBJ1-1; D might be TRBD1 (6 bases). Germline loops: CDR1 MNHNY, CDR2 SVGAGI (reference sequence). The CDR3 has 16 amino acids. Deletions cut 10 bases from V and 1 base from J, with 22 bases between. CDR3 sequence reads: CATIPGRGKENTEAFF. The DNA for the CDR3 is TGTGCCACTATACCGGGGAGGGGGAAGGAGAACACTGAAGCTTTCTTT.

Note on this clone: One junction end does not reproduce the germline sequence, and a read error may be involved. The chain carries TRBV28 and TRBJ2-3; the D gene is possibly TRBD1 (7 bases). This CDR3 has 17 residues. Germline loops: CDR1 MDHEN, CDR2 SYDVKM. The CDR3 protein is CASSLSGGPRSTDTQYF. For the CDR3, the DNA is TGTGCCAGCAGCTTATCAGGGGGGCCCCGTAGCACAGATACGCAGTATTTT.

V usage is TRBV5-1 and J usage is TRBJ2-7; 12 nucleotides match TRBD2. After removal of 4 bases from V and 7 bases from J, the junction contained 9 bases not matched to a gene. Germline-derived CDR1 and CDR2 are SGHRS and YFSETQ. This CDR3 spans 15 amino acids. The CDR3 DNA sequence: TGCGCCAGCAGCAGCCAGGGACTAGCGGGCCAAGAGCAGTACTTC. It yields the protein CASSSQGLAGQEQYF.

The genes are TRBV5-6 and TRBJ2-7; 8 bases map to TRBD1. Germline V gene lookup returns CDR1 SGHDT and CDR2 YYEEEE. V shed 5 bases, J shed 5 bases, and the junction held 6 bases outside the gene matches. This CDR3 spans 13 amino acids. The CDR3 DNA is TGTGCCAGCAGGTCAGACAGGGGCCACGAGCAGTACTTC. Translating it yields CASRSDRGHEQYF.

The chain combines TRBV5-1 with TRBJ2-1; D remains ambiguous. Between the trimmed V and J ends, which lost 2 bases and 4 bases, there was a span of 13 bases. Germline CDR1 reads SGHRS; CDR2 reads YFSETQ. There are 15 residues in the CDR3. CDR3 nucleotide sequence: TGCGCCAGCAGCTTTACCCCAGGAGAGTACAATGAGCAGTTCTTC. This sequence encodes CASSFTPGEYNEQFF.